The 21 T cell receptor beta chains below were found in one sample sequenced in a study of shared clonotypes between healthy human individuals. Method: immunoSEQ multiplex PCR; TCRdb's copy keeps in-frame clones and lacks some. In the table there are 300,000 to 350,000 clones, 73% of which are singletons. The sequencing sample was made of memory CD4+ T cells sorted from blood. Subset given: CD45RA-negative fraction. The receptors come from a man under 40 in good health.

This clone was counted at least ten times. The V call is TRBV6-5, the J call TRBJ1-2; 7 bases agree with TRBD1. V was clipped by 6 bases and J by 8 bases; unmatched bases: 6. The CDR3 is 12 amino acids. Germline V lookup: CDR1 MNHEY, CDR2 SVGAGI. As DNA, the CDR3 is TGTGCCAGCAGGACAGGGAATCGAGGCTACACCTTC. Protein: CASRTGNRGYTF.

As DNA, the CDR3 is TGCGCCAGCAGCTTGGTGGCAGGAAGGGAGGCTTTCTTT. Translating gives CASSLVAGREAFF. V is TRBV5-1 and J is TRBJ1-1; D ambiguous. This CDR3 is built from 13 residues. The V gene's germline CDR1 is SGHRS and CDR2 YFSETQ. V lost 0 bases to trimming and J lost 11 bases, with 14 bases between them.

The chain employs TRBV6-1 and TRBJ2-3; a weak D match, TRBD1 (6 bases). CDR1 and CDR2 from the germline V gene are MNHNS and SASEGT. This CDR3 comprises 13 residues. V was clipped by 7 bases and J by 4 bases, with 12 bases between them. This CDR3 is CASTQGNADTQYF. The DNA for the CDR3 is TGTGCCAGCACCCAGGGGAACGCAGATACGCAGTATTTT.

The CDR3 region is CASSLGSGRGNTIYF. DNA for the CDR3: TGTGCCAGCAGCTTGGGGTCAGGGCGTGGAAACACCATATATTTT. This chain connects TRBV7-3 to TRBJ1-3, with D possibly being TRBD1 (5 bases). Looked up from germline, CDR1 is SGHTA and CDR2 is FQGTGA. CDR3 length: 15 amino acids. V lost 3 bases to trimming and J lost 3 bases, with 12 bases between them.

This clone was observed once. V and J are TRBV28 and TRBJ2-5, with 7 bases lining up with TRBD2. V gave up 5 bases and J gave up 0 bases; unmatched junction bases: 9. From germline, CDR1 is MDHEN and CDR2 SYDVKM. The CDR3 sequence is 16 residues long. The chain's CDR3 is CASSGGGVVYQETQYF. The CDR3, as DNA: TGTGCCAGCAGTGGTGGGGGGGTTGTTTACCAAGAGACCCAGTACTTC.

The chain carries TRBV5-1 and TRBJ2-2; D not certain. V was pared by 5 bases and J by 4 bases, with 9 bases between. Germline CDR1 SGHRS, CDR2 YFSETQ. CDR3 length: 13 residues. The CDR3 sequence is CASRNQSTGELFF. The CDR3 nucleotides read TGCGCCAGCAGAAACCAGTCCACCGGGGAGCTGTTTTTT.

The chain combines TRBV9 with TRBJ2-7; 9 bases line up with TRBD1. J gave up 5 bases and V 3 bases, and 9 bases lay outside the gene matches. The germline V gene has CDR1 SGDLS and CDR2 YYNGEE. The CDR3 runs 15 residues. DNA for the CDR3: TGTGCCAGCAGCGGGGGGACAGGGAATATTCACGAGCAGTACTTC. This gives the protein CASSGGTGNIHEQYF.

The chain couples TRBV7-2 to TRBJ2-2; a weak D match, TRBD2 (5 bases). This CDR3 contains 15 residues. Germline assignment: CDR1 SGHTA and CDR2 FQGNSA. Trimming shortened V by 2 bases and J by 0 bases, and 7 bases separated the two germline ends. As DNA, the CDR3 is TGTGCCAGCAGCTTAAGCGGAGCGAACACCGGGGAGCTGTTTTTT. Translation: CASSLSGANTGELFF.

The chain recombines TRBV9 with TRBJ2-3, with TRBD1 matching over 7 bases. The CDR3 runs to 13 residues. CDR1 SGDLS and CDR2 YYNGEE come from the germline V gene. V lost 3 bases, J lost 12 bases, and 10 bases stayed unmatched. The chain's CDR3 is CASSGDSFPPQYF. In DNA, the CDR3 is TGTGCCAGCAGCGGGGACAGTTTCCCCCCACAGTATTTT. The variable domain in full, completed from reference TRBV9 and TRBJ2-3, reads DSGVTQTPKHLITATGQRVTLRCSPRSGDLSVYWYQQSLDQGLQFLIQYYNGEERAKGNILERFSAQQFPDLHSELNLSSLELGDSALYFCASSGDSFPPQYFGPGTRLTVL.

This clone was found a few times. The chain employs TRBV5-5 and TRBJ2-5, with D maybe TRBD1 (6 bases). The CDR3 length is 14 residues. The V gene lost 3 bases and the J gene lost 1 base, with 10 bases spanning the gap. CDR1 is SGHKS, CDR2 YYEKEE, per germline (reference sequence). The CDR3 reads CASSYGQLQETQYF. The CDR3 nucleotides read TGTGCCAGCAGCTACGGACAGCTCCAAGAGACCCAGTACTTC.

The chain carries TRBV5-1 and TRBJ2-1, with D unclear. This CDR3 is built from 13 residues. V lost 2 bases to trimming and J lost 6 bases, with 9 bases between them. CDR1 is SGHRS, CDR2 YFSETQ, per germline. The CDR3 loop reads CASSFRVGNEQFF. Here the CDR3 DNA reads TGCGCCAGCAGCTTCCGGGTTGGCAATGAGCAGTTCTTC.

The J gene is TRBJ2-1, the V gene TRBV5-1; D gene uncertain. The CDR3 length is 13 residues. Germline CDR1 SGHRS, CDR2 YFSETQ. V was shortened by 2 bases and J by 8 bases, with 11 bases between the two germline ends. In DNA, the CDR3 is TGCGCCAGCAGCTTATTGCCGAAGTATGAGCAGTTCTTC. This gives the protein CASSLLPKYEQFF.

The chain couples TRBV18 to TRBJ2-5, with D possibly being TRBD1 (5 bases). The CDR3 runs to 15 residues. Germline-derived CDR1 and CDR2 are KGHSH and LQKENI. V lost 0 bases and J lost 1, with 9 bases in between. The DNA of the CDR3 is TGTGCCAGCTCACCACCCAGACAGCTCCAAGAGACCCAGTACTTC. Residues: CASSPPRQLQETQYF.

This chain uses TRBV5-5 with TRBJ2-7; perhaps TRBD2 as D (5 bases). V was pared by 2 bases and J by 2 bases, with 14 bases between. Germline loops: CDR1 SGHKS, CDR2 YYEKEE (reference sequence). This CDR3 region has 15 residues. The CDR3 DNA reads as TGTGCCAGCAGCTTCCAAGGGCGGGCAACCTACGAGCAGTACTTC. This translates into CASSFQGRATYEQYF.

J is TRBJ2-3 and V is TRBV19; D not certain. CDR3 length: 12 amino acids. V was trimmed by 5 bases and J by 5 bases, leaving 8 bases between them. Germline lookup yields CDR1 LNHDA and CDR2 SQIVND (reference sequence). CDR3 loop: CASSSTRDTQYF. CDR3 bases: TGTGCCAGTAGTTCAACGAGAGATACGCAGTATTTT.

In its sample, this clone was seen many times. V gene TRBV27 combines with J gene TRBJ2-1; TRBD2 aligns across 9 bases. The CDR3 runs 15 residues. V was clipped by 3 bases and J by 5 bases; unmatched bases: 5. Per the germline V gene, CDR1 is MNHEY and CDR2 is SMNVEV (reference sequence). CDR3 bases: TGTGCCAGCAGTTTTCGCGGGAGGGCCGACAATGAGCAGTTCTTC. Its translation: CASSFRGRADNEQFF.

The chain uses TRBV4-1 and TRBJ2-7, with D possibly being TRBD2 (6 bases). With 1 base removed from V and 6 bases from J, the gap between germline ends came to 13 bases. The V gene's germline CDR1 is MGHRA and CDR2 YSYEKL. The CDR3 extends over 14 amino acids. DNA for the CDR3: TGCGCCAGCAGCCAAGGGGGAGGCAGCTTCGAGCAGTACTTC. Amino acid sequence: CASSQGGGSFEQYF.

Comments on this clone: Other DNA sequences within the sample encode an identical CDR3. The chain carries TRBV19 and TRBJ2-7; 8 nucleotides align to TRBD1. The CDR3 has 15 amino acids. Unmatched junction bases numbered 10, after V lost 4 bases and J lost 5 bases. Germline V gene lookup returns CDR1 LNHDA and CDR2 SQIVND (reference sequence). CDR3 coding DNA: TGTGCCAGTAGTACCCTAGGACAGGGTTGGAACGAGCAGTACTTC. Amino acid sequence: CASSTLGQGWNEQYF.

This rearrangement joins TRBV4-3 to TRBJ1-3, with D unclear. In germline, CDR1 is LGHNA, CDR2 YSLEER. The CDR3 is made up of 14 amino acids. The ends were cut back, 1 base at V and 4 bases at J, with 8 bases in the middle. CDR3 in DNA: TGCGCCAGCAGCCAAGGAAGCAGGGGAAACACCATATATTTT. It encodes CASSQGSRGNTIYF.

There are many counts of this clone. The rearrangement joins TRBV27 to TRBJ2-6; D might be TRBD1 or TRBD2, each matching 5 bases. The CDR3 is 17 residues long. CDR1 is MNHEY and CDR2 is SMNVEV in the germline V gene (reference sequence). Trimming pared 0 bases from V and 0 bases from J, leaving 9 bases between. CDR3 protein: CASSLSWGNSGANVLTF. The CDR3 DNA is TGTGCCAGCAGTTTATCGTGGGGGAACTCTGGGGCCAACGTCCTGACTTTC. The full variable domain, with the rest looked up from reference TRBV27 and TRBJ2-6, is EAQVTQNPRYLITVTGKKLTVTCSQNMNHEYMSWYRQDPGLGLRQIYYSMNVEVTDKGDVPEGYKVSRKEKRNFPLILESPSPNQTSLYFCASSLSWGNSGANVLTFGAGSRLTVL.

Notes on this clone: The sample contains more than one DNA sequence encoding this CDR3. This chain joins TRBV10-1 and TRBJ2-3, with D unresolved. V lost 2 bases and J lost 6, with 6 bases in between. This CDR3 spans 12 amino acids. The germline V gene has CDR1 WNHNN and CDR2 SYGVQD (reference sequence). In DNA form, the CDR3 reads TGCGCCAGCAGTGAGGCCGGGGATACGCAGTATTTT. Translating gives CASSEAGDTQYF.